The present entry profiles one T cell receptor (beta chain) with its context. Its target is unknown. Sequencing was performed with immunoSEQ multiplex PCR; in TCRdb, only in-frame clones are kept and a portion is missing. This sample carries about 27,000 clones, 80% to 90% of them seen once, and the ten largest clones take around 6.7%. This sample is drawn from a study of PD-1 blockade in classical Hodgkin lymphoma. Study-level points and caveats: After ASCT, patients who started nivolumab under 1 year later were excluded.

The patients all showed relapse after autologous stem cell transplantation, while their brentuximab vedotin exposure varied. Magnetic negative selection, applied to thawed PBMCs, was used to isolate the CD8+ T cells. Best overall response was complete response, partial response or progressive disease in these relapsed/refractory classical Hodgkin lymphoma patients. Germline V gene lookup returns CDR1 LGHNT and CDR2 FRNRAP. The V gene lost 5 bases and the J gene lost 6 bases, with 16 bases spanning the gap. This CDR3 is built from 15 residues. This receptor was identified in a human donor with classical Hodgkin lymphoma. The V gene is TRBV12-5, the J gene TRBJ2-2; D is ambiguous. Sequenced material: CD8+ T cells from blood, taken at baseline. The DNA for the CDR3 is TGTGCTAGTGGTAGTCCCGGGCACCGTCCCGGGGAGCTGTTTTTT. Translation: CASGSPGHRPGELFF.